This TCR beta chain was sequenced in a study of T-cell reconstitution after alpha-beta-depleted transplantation in children. This clonotype was seen a handful of times. Trimming took 1 base from V and 2 from J, leaving 15 bases between them. Germline V gives CDR1 SGHNT, CDR2 YENEEA. The CDR3 is made up of 18 amino acids. Unique molecular identifiers featured in how the TCRbeta library was prepared. TCRdb fed the PCR reads into MiXCR, producing one record per CDR3 protein. This table holds 350,000 to 450,000 distinct CDR3 sequences, about an eighth found once. The chain combines TRBV11-3 with TRBJ1-6; D is undetermined. This receptor was obtained from a human donor who donated a stem cell graft to a child with Fanconi anemia. The sequencing here drew on PBMCs, taken from the stem cell graft. DNA of the CDR3: TGTGCCAGCAGCTTAGTTGATAGGGAAGGACCCTATAATTCACCCCTCCACTTT. It encodes CASSLVDREGPYNSPLHF. The full variable domain, with the rest looked up from reference TRBV11-3 and TRBJ1-6, is EAGVVQSPRYKIIEKKQPVAFWCNPISGHNTLYWYLQNLGQGPELLIRYENEEAVDDSQLPKDRFSAERLKGVDSTLKIQPAELGDSAVYLCASSLVDREGPYNSPLHFGNGTRLTVT.